What follows are 17 T cell receptor beta chains derived from one specimen sequenced in a study of T cell responses to AZD1222 COVID-19 vaccine. Only in-frame clones appear in the TCRdb table, and some are missing; sequencing was by immunoSEQ multiplex PCR. The table lists over 100,000 clones, about nine tenths of them singletons. This material consisted of peripheral blood, taken 28 days after the second AZD1222 dose. The receptors were sampled from an adult who received the AZD1222 COVID-19 vaccine.

The rearrangement joins TRBV6-5 to TRBJ1-1; perhaps TRBD1 as D (6 bases). CDR3 length equals 13 residues. V gave up 6 bases and J gave up 0 bases, with 8 bases separating them. Germline lookup yields CDR1 MNHEY and CDR2 SVGAGI. CDR3 region: CASSTGLNTEAFF. The CDR3 DNA reads TGTGCCAGCAGCACAGGGTTGAACACTGAAGCTTTCTTT.

This chain connects TRBV19 to TRBJ1-6; TRBD1 is a possible D gene (5 bases). The CDR3 contains 16 residues. Trimming removed 4 bases at V and 7 bases at J, with 17 bases between. Germline CDR1 and CDR2: LNHDA and SQIVND (reference sequence). The CDR3 spells CASSSTSGTVNSPLHF. The CDR3 coding sequence is TGTGCCAGTAGTAGCACCTCCGGGACCGTGAATTCACCCCTCCACTTT. The full variable domain, with the rest looked up from reference TRBV19 and TRBJ1-6, is DGGITQSPKYLFRKEGQNVTLSCEQNLNHDAMYWYRQDPGQGLRLIYYSQIVNDFQKGDIAEGYSVSREKKESFPLTVTSAQKNPTAFYLCASSSTSGTVNSPLHFGNGTRLTVT.

In its sample, this clone was seen once. CDR3 sequence reads: CASSGSVNTEAFF. The CDR3 bases are TGTGCCAGCTCAGGGTCGGTGAACACTGAAGCTTTCTTT. The V call is TRBV7-2, the J call TRBJ1-1, with a possible D match to TRBD1 (5 bases). The germline V gene has CDR1 SGHTA and CDR2 FQGNSA. V lost 8 bases, J lost 0 bases, and 10 bases lay in between. The CDR3 extends over 13 amino acids.

J is TRBJ1-6 and V is TRBV7-6; D gene uncertain. The germline CDR1 and CDR2 sequences are SGHVS and FNYEAQ. V gave up 1 base and J gave up 9 bases, with 13 bases separating them. The CDR3 totals 15 residues. Written as DNA, the CDR3 is TGTGCCAGCAGCTTAGGGAGTTTTCCGGGTTCACCCCTCCACTTT. Protein sequence: CASSLGSFPGSPLHF.

The chain employs TRBV4-2 and TRBJ1-2; D is unresolved. The germline gives CDR1 LGHNA, CDR2 YNFKEQ. The CDR3 has 14 amino acids. V lost 2 bases to trimming and J lost 7 bases, with 14 bases between them. For the CDR3, the DNA is TGTGCCAGCAGCCAAATGGACCGGAGTGGTGGCTACACCTTC. This translates into CASSQMDRSGGYTF.

The chain carries TRBV7-2 and TRBJ2-7; the match to TRBD1 covers 9 bases. Trimming at V came to 0 bases and at J to 2 bases, leaving 5 bases not matched to a gene. Per germline, CDR1 SGHTA and CDR2 FQGNSA. The CDR3 has 16 amino acids. The CDR3: CASSLASGTGPYEQYF. DNA for the CDR3: TGTGCCAGCAGCTTAGCATCCGGGACAGGGCCCTACGAGCAGTACTTC.

The genes are TRBV3-1 (or the pseudogene TRBV3-2) and TRBJ1-6; 9 nucleotides agree with TRBD1. V gave up 2 bases and J gave up 10 bases; unmatched junction bases: 15. Germline V lookup: CDR1 LGHDT, CDR2 YNNKEL (reference sequence). CDR3 length: 18 residues. CDR3 residues: CASSQTMGQGDRNSPLHF. CDR3 nucleotides: TGTGCCAGCAGCCAAACCATGGGACAGGGAGATCGGAACTCACCCCTCCACTTT.

The chain carries TRBV10-3 and TRBJ1-4; D ambiguous. Looked up from germline, CDR1 is ENHRY and CDR2 is SYGVKD. CDR3 length: 12 residues. The germline V and J ends were trimmed by 2 bases and 8 bases, with 6 bases remaining between them. The chain's CDR3 is CAISEREEKLFF. DNA of the CDR3: TGTGCCATCAGTGAGAGGGAAGAAAAACTGTTTTTT.

The chain employs TRBV7-3 and TRBJ2-3; possibly TRBD1 or TRBD2 for D (5 bases each). Looked up from germline, CDR1 is SGHTA and CDR2 is FQGTGA. This CDR3 has 14 residues. Trimming left V 3 bases short and J 3 bases short, with 10 bases between. The CDR3 here is CASSLNGATDTQYF. Written as DNA, the CDR3 is TGTGCCAGCAGCTTGAACGGGGCTACAGATACGCAGTATTTT. Using reference TRBV7-3 and TRBJ2-3 for the parts outside the CDR3, the full variable domain is GAGVSQTPSNKVTEKGKYVELRCDPISGHTALYWYRQSLGQGPEFLIYFQGTGAADDSGLPNDRFFAVRPEGSVSTLKIQRTERGDSAVYLCASSLNGATDTQYFGPGTRLTVL.

The chain has TRBV6-2 or TRBV6-3 and TRBJ1-2, with D possibly being TRBD1 (5 bases). Per germline, CDR1 MNHEY and CDR2 SVGEGT. Trimming shortened V by 5 bases and J by 8 bases, and 21 bases separated the two germline ends. The CDR3 contains 15 residues. CDR3 residues: CASSPPGGRISGYTF. The CDR3 DNA reads TGTGCCAGCAGTCCCCCGGGGGGACGGATATCGGGCTACACCTTC.

The chain employs TRBV5-5 and TRBJ2-5; 7 bases fit TRBD1. The V and J ends lost 4 bases and 1 base, in that order; junction bases with no gene match: 4. CDR1 SGHKS and CDR2 YYEKEE come from the germline V gene (reference sequence). The length of the CDR3 is 14 residues. CDR3 residues: CASSPGQPQETQYF. Here the CDR3 DNA reads TGTGCCAGCAGCCCGGGACAGCCCCAAGAGACCCAGTACTTC.

This chain connects TRBV6-6 to TRBJ1-2; 9 positions match TRBD1. The CDR3 is 13 residues long. Germline V CDR1 and CDR2: MNHNY, SVGAGI (reference sequence). V lost 7 bases to trimming and J lost 8 bases; unmatched junction nucleotides: 8. CDR3 amino acids: CASNLQGAEGYTF. Here the CDR3 DNA reads TGTGCCAGCAACCTACAGGGGGCTGAAGGCTACACCTTC.

The rearrangement joins TRBV16 to TRBJ1-5, with unresolved D. There are 13 residues in the CDR3. V was pared by 0 bases and J by 6 bases, with 6 bases between. Germline V gene sequence: CDR1 KGHSY, CDR2 FQNENV. CDR3 region: CASSQSRVQPQHF. The DNA for the CDR3 is TGTGCCAGCAGCCAATCAAGGGTTCAGCCCCAGCATTTT.

The rearrangement links TRBV18 to TRBJ1-4, with 9 bases fitting TRBD1. There are 17 residues in the CDR3. Per the germline V gene, CDR1 is KGHSH and CDR2 is LQKENI. The junction had 9 bases not matched to a gene; V was cut back by 1 base and J by 6 bases. In DNA, the CDR3 is TGTGCCAGCTCACCACGGACACCGGGACAGGGACATGAAAAACTGTTTTTT. This gives the protein CASSPRTPGQGHEKLFF.

The J gene is TRBJ1-6, the V gene TRBV19; 7 nucleotides align to TRBD1. The germline CDR1 and CDR2 sequences are LNHDA and SQIVND (reference sequence). There are 15 residues in the CDR3. The ends lost 3 bases at V and 1 base at J; junction bases unmatched: 0. The CDR3 DNA reads as TGTGCCAGTAGTATGGGACAGTCCTATAATTCACCCCTCCACTTT. As protein: CASSMGQSYNSPLHF.

J is TRBJ1-4 and V is TRBV7-6; TRBD1 might be the D (6 bases). Germline lookup yields CDR1 SGHVS and CDR2 FNYEAQ. The CDR3 runs to 17 residues. V was shortened by 5 bases and J by 4 bases, with 20 bases between the two germline ends. The CDR3 reads CASSGKKQGFVNEKLFF. For the CDR3, the DNA is TGTGCCAGCAGCGGAAAGAAGCAGGGGTTTGTTAATGAAAAACTGTTTTTT. The complete variable domain, with remaining parts taken from reference TRBV7-6 and TRBJ1-4, reads GAGVSQSPRYKVTKRGQDVALRCDPISGHVSLYWYRQALGQGPEFLTYFNYEAQQDKSGLPNDRFSAERPEGSISTLTIQRTEQRDSAMYRCASSGKKQGFVNEKLFFGSGTQLSVL.

The genes are TRBV6-5 and TRBJ2-7, with TRBD1 matching over 7 bases. Unmatched junction bases numbered 10, after V lost 5 bases and J lost 3 bases. Germline V gene sequence: CDR1 MNHEY, CDR2 SVGAGI. The CDR3 is 15 residues long. The CDR3 DNA reads as TGTGCCAGCAGTCCCTCGACAGGGAAGAACTACGAGCAGTACTTC. Amino acids: CASSPSTGKNYEQYF.